Sequencing of this T cell receptor beta chain was carried out in a study of early T cells in non-severe SARS-CoV-2 infection. Study summary: Unpaired chains resulted from sequencing bulk RNA of unsorted whole blood.

V dropped 5 bases and J dropped 3 bases, with 14 bases sitting between them. From germline, CDR1 is SGHVS and CDR2 FNYEAQ. There are 15 residues in the CDR3. Researchers tagged individual cDNA molecules with unique molecular identifiers. TCRdb fed the 5' RACE reads into MiXCR, producing one record per CDR3 protein. The sample consists of under 95,000 distinct CDR3 sequences, more than 10% of them appearing once. Ten or more counts support this clonotype. The target antigen is unknown. Findings of the study overall: Database matching using VDJdb favored anti-spike CD8 responses, with private and CD4 specificities left missing.

The TCR was taken from an adult who was a healthcare worker with PCR-confirmed SARS-CoV-2 infection or an uninfected control (not recorded which). The sample consisted of whole blood. The chain recombines TRBV7-6 with TRBJ2-1; the D gene is possibly TRBD1 (7 bases). The CDR3 spells CASSKSQGGYNEQFF. The CDR3 nucleotides read TGTGCCAGCAGCAAGAGCCAGGGGGGCTACAATGAGCAGTTCTTC.